The clone carrying this T cell receptor beta chain showed up just a few times. Its antigen is still unknown. The sample is drawn from a study of T-cell reconstitution after alpha-beta-depleted transplantation in children. Regarding the study as a whole: Reports say that about two months after transplant, the alpha-beta T cells came out of several hundred graft clones that had expanded. From newly produced T cells came most of the T-cell counts and diversity one year after transplant.

Unique molecular identifiers were incorporated when the TCRbeta library was constructed. MiXCR was run by TCRdb on the PCR reads, yielding one entry per CDR3 protein. Among some 290,000 distinct CDR3 sequences, around 25% were seen once, and the ten largest hold approximately 11%. The ends were cut back, 1 base at V and 5 bases at J, with 12 bases in the middle. The CDR3 totals 15 residues. CDR1 and CDR2 (germline): SGHTA, FQGNSA. The V gene is TRBV7-2, the J gene TRBJ1-5, with D possibly matching TRBD1 (5 bases). The specimen comprised PBMCs, mostly from graft donor cells, sampled 180 days after TCRalphabeta/CD19-depleted stem cell transplant. This receptor was taken from a male patient between 5 and 17 years old who had a stem cell transplant for acute lymphoblastic leukemia, so the T cells may come from the graft donor. The CDR3 here is CASSLGTGVHQPQHF. The CDR3 coding sequence is TGTGCCAGCAGCTTAGGAACGGGGGTGCATCAGCCCCAGCATTTT.